These T cell receptor beta chains were read from a single sample in a study of naive and memory T cell subsets. Using its own MiXCR run on the 5' RACE reads, TCRdb lists one record per CDR3 protein. In the table there are roughly 62,000 distinct CDR3 sequences, 6% to 8.5% of which are singletons. The receptors come from a female donor in good health. The CDR3 runs from the conserved cysteine through the conserved F or W. D genes are given only for firm matches. Not all rows give a size; the values are once, few, many and, for expanded clones, a class.

d_gene	len	abundance	v_gene	j_gene	CDR3aa
TRBD2	13	many	TRBV6-2/TRBV6-3	TRBJ2-7	CASRLAGAYEQYF
-	12	many	TRBV12-3/TRBV12-4	TRBJ1-2	CASATGGNGYTF
-	16	-	TRBV13	TRBJ2-3	CASSLVDRDGADTQYF
TRBD1	15	-	TRBV15	TRBJ2-3	CATSPGTGVTDTQYF
-	11	many	TRBV29-1	TRBJ2-4	CSAEGENIQYF
-	14	-	TRBV24-1	TRBJ2-5	CATSDFPAEETQYF
-	12	-	TRBV11-2	TRBJ2-2	CASSLDIRELFF
-	13	many	TRBV29-1	TRBJ2-1	CSVGHGSYNEQFF
TRBD1	17	many	TRBV19	TRBJ2-1	CASSIKAPSDRENEQFF
-	18	-	TRBV3-1	TRBJ2-4	CASSPGGGTGRAKNIQYF
-	14	-	TRBV19	TRBJ1-5	CASRSVYSNQPQHF
TRBD2	16	few	TRBV4-2	TRBJ2-1	CASSQQAGGPGNEQFF
-	12	few	TRBV7-9	TRBJ2-3	CASTQAEDTQYF
-	14	few	TRBV12-3/TRBV12-4	TRBJ1-2	CASSLRGEGYGYTF
TRBD1	15	many	TRBV6-2/TRBV6-3	TRBJ2-1	CASSYRTGAYNEQFF
TRBD1	12	many	TRBV29-1	TRBJ1-2	CSVLQGGSGYTF
-	13	many	TRBV6-5	TRBJ2-3	CASSRGASDTQYF
TRBD2	21	few	TRBV28	TRBJ2-3	CASSQSGLAGGIKTSTDTQYF
-	13	many	TRBV20-1	TRBJ2-3	CSARSGTGDTQYF
-	14	once	TRBV5-1	TRBJ2-3	CASSLDVGPGGQYF
TRBD1	13	-	TRBV5-1	TRBJ1-1	CASSMDTGAEAFF
TRBD2	17	-	TRBV11-2	TRBJ2-3	CASSFPSGPSSTDTQYF
TRBD2	15	-	TRBV7-9	TRBJ2-1	CASSFGLAGGSEQFF
-	13	-	TRBV6-5	TRBJ1-1	CASSYSRKAEAFF
-	15	many	TRBV9	TRBJ1-1	CASSVVGDFNTEAFF
-	16	-	TRBV9	TRBJ2-6	CASTLGYGFGANVLTF
-	15	few	TRBV19	TRBJ1-4	CASSARAGEWEKLFF
-	16	few	TRBV19	TRBJ2-1	CASSMKGLASYNEQFF
TRBD2	13	many	TRBV20-1	TRBJ2-7	CSAPGLEDYEQYF
-	15	-	TRBV6-1	TRBJ2-7	CASSPPGLVSYEQYF
-	15	-	TRBV5-1	TRBJ2-3	CASSPGGGGTDTQYF
-	15	few	TRBV11-2	TRBJ2-7	CASSSVRGTFYEQYF
TRBD1	14	many	TRBV29-1	TRBJ2-1	CSVAGGLINNEQFF
TRBD2	16	many	TRBV27	TRBJ2-1	CASHILAGSSYNEQFF
-	13	-	TRBV10-3	TRBJ2-1	CAISDRGDNEQFF
TRBD2	15	few	TRBV12-3/TRBV12-4	TRBJ2-7	CASRPGLAGSYEQYF